These 27 T cell receptor beta chains share one sample of origin, sequenced in a study of blood T cell repertoires in COVID-19. Repertoires were generated with immunoSEQ multiplex PCR, while TCRdb's copy carries only in-frame clones and drops some. The sample carries 200,000 to 250,000 clones, roughly 90% recorded once. Sequenced: peripheral blood. The receptors come from a woman aged 55-70 years with acute or convalescent COVID-19.

The rearrangement uses TRBV7-9 and TRBJ1-1; 11 nucleotides agree with TRBD1. The ends lost 6 bases at V and 10 bases at J; junction bases unmatched: 10. CDR1 and CDR2 (germline): SEHNR, FQNEAQ (reference sequence). This CDR3 is 14 amino acids long. The CDR3 here is CASRPGQGVIGAFF. The DNA for the CDR3 is TGTGCCAGCAGGCCGGGACAGGGGGTGATCGGAGCTTTCTTT.

V gene TRBV6-1 combines with J gene TRBJ2-5; TRBD1 is a possible D gene (5 bases). This CDR3 spans 15 amino acids. Trimming took 1 base from V and 0 from J, leaving 9 bases between them. Germline values: CDR1 MNHNS, CDR2 SASEGT. This chain's CDR3 is CASSEGRAYQETQYF. Written as DNA, the CDR3 is TGTGCCAGCAGTGAAGGCAGGGCGTACCAAGAGACCCAGTACTTC.

The genes are TRBV7-2 and TRBJ2-5, with D tentatively TRBD1 (8 bases). The CDR3 is made up of 16 amino acids. The V and J ends lost 2 bases and 0 bases respectively, with 13 bases between them. The germline CDR1 and CDR2 sequences are SGHTA and FQGNSA. The CDR3 is CASSLRTGRDQETQYF. The CDR3, as DNA: TGTGCCAGCAGCTTAAGGACAGGGAGGGACCAAGAGACCCAGTACTTC.

On this clone itself: The same CDR3 can be traced to other DNA sequences in this sample. The genes are TRBV7-2 and TRBJ2-7; a possible D gene is TRBD2 (7 bases). Trimming removed 2 bases from V and 6 bases from J, with 20 bases in between. The CDR3 is 16 residues long. The germline gives CDR1 SGHTA, CDR2 FQGNSA. CDR3 loop: CASSLWGGPAGVEQYF. CDR3 nucleotide sequence: TGTGCCAGCAGCTTATGGGGGGGGCCGGCTGGGGTCGAGCAGTACTTC.

V and J are TRBV7-2 and TRBJ2-3; D is possibly TRBD2 (6 bases). Germline lookup yields CDR1 SGHTA and CDR2 FQGNSA. Between the trimmed V and J ends, which lost 5 bases and 4 bases, there was a span of 10 bases. The CDR3 runs to 13 residues. The DNA for the CDR3 is TGTGCCAGCAGCCGGTCGGGGGCAGATACGCAGTATTTT. The encoded protein is CASSRSGADTQYF.

This rearrangement joins TRBV19 to TRBJ1-4; 7 nucleotides align to TRBD1. The CDR3 is 15 amino acids. Germline V gene lookup returns CDR1 LNHDA and CDR2 SQIVND (reference sequence). Unmatched junction bases numbered 7, after V lost 5 bases and J lost 4 bases. The CDR3 DNA follows: TGTGCCAGTAGTCCCCGGGACAGCCTTAATGAAAAACTGTTTTTT. Translation gives CASSPRDSLNEKLFF.

The rearrangement joins TRBV27 to TRBJ1-2; D is perhaps TRBD1 (5 bases). Deletions cut 5 bases from V and 3 bases from J, with 16 bases between. The germline CDR1 and CDR2 sequences are MNHEY and SMNVEV (reference sequence). This CDR3 region has 15 residues. CDR3: CASSPNDRPHYGYTF. CDR3 nucleotide sequence: TGTGCCAGCAGTCCCAATGACAGACCCCACTATGGCTACACCTTC.

The genes are TRBV27 and TRBJ1-5; tentative D call: TRBD1 (6 bases). Trimming cost V 3 bases and J 4 bases, with 10 bases left between them. Germline loops: CDR1 MNHEY, CDR2 SMNVEV (reference sequence). The CDR3 totals 14 residues. CDR3 bases: TGTGCCAGCAGTTTTATAGGGGGAAATCAGCCCCAGCATTTT. Translating it yields CASSFIGGNQPQHF.

A single count supports this clone. V usage is TRBV30 and J usage is TRBJ1-5, with TRBD1 matching 8 bases. Germline trimming cut 2 bases from V and 7 bases from J; bases unmatched to any gene: 4. Germline lookup yields CDR1 GTSNPN and CDR2 SVGIG (reference sequence). CDR3 length: 13 residues. The CDR3 loop reads CAWSSGGGQPQHF. The CDR3 bases are TGTGCCTGGAGTTCAGGGGGCGGGCAGCCCCAGCATTTT.

This rearrangement joins TRBV19 to TRBJ2-6; 8 bases map to TRBD1. The V gene end was trimmed by 5 bases and the J gene end by 5 bases; junction bases not matched to a gene: 8. Germline V gives CDR1 LNHDA, CDR2 SQIVND (reference sequence). The CDR3 sequence is 16 residues long. CDR3 protein: CASSPGQGPWANVLTF. The CDR3, as DNA: TGTGCCAGTAGTCCAGGACAGGGCCCCTGGGCCAACGTCCTGACTTTC. Using reference TRBV19 and TRBJ2-6 for the parts outside the CDR3, the full variable domain is DGGITQSPKYLFRKEGQNVTLSCEQNLNHDAMYWYRQDPGQGLRLIYYSQIVNDFQKGDIAEGYSVSREKKESFPLTVTSAQKNPTAFYLCASSPGQGPWANVLTFGAGSRLTVL.

The genes are TRBV6-5 and TRBJ1-3; the match to TRBD1 covers 8 bases. Per the germline V gene, CDR1 is MNHEY and CDR2 is SVGAGI. CDR3 length equals 15 residues. The J segment lost 3 bases and the V segment lost 4 bases, leaving 5 bases of the junction unmatched. The CDR3 DNA follows: TGTGCCAGCAGTTTCCAGGGGGCGGTTGGAAACACCATATATTTT. This translates into CASSFQGAVGNTIYF.

The V and J genes are TRBV5-1 and TRBJ1-1; perhaps TRBD1 as D (5 bases). The CDR3 consists of 16 residues. Germline CDR1 SGHRS, CDR2 YFSETQ. Deletions cut 4 bases from V and 1 base from J, with 17 bases between. The CDR3 loop is CASSPQSGLSNTEAFF. Written as DNA, the CDR3 is TGCGCCAGCAGCCCCCAGTCGGGACTTTCGAACACTGAAGCTTTCTTT.

This chain joins TRBV3-1 (or the pseudogene TRBV3-2) and TRBJ2-1; D is possibly TRBD2 (6 bases). Trimming cost V 1 base and J 12 bases, with 13 bases left between them. Germline CDR1 is LGHDT and CDR2 is YNNKEL (reference sequence). The CDR3 consists of 13 residues. The chain's CDR3 is CASSQGRRELQFF. The CDR3 coding sequence is TGTGCCAGCAGCCAAGGTAGGCGGGAATTGCAGTTCTTC.

This rearrangement joins TRBV7-6 to TRBJ2-7; 8 bases fit TRBD1. The junction had 8 bases not matched to a gene; V was cut back by 5 bases and J by 2 bases. The CDR3 totals 15 residues. Germline assignment: CDR1 SGHVS and CDR2 FNYEAQ. Here the CDR3 DNA reads TGTGCCAGCAGCCCAGCCGGGACAGGCACCTACGAGCAGTACTTC. Protein: CASSPAGTGTYEQYF.

The chain links TRBV6-2 or TRBV6-3 to TRBJ1-2; D may be TRBD1 (6 bases). The CDR3 is made up of 16 amino acids. Trimming took 4 bases from V and 4 from J, leaving 19 bases between them. Germline V gene sequence: CDR1 MNHEY, CDR2 SVGEGT. The CDR3 is CASSFDRNIPLYGYTF. The CDR3 nucleotides are TGTGCCAGCAGTTTTGACAGGAACATCCCTCTCTATGGCTACACCTTC.

The chain combines TRBV5-1 with TRBJ2-2; D is undetermined. Germline lookup yields CDR1 SGHRS and CDR2 YFSETQ. The CDR3 length is 16 residues. Trimming took off 0 bases at V and 0 bases at J, with 9 bases between the two ends. The CDR3 loop is CASSLALNTNTGELFF. Written as DNA, the CDR3 is TGCGCCAGCAGCTTGGCGCTCAACACGAACACCGGGGAGCTGTTTTTT.

On this clone itself: The sample has other DNA sequences that encode this CDR3 too. This chain joins TRBV3-1 (or the pseudogene TRBV3-2) and TRBJ1-2, with TRBD1 identical over 7 bases. The CDR3 runs 12 residues. Germline-derived CDR1 and CDR2 are LGHDT and YNNKEL (reference sequence). The ends lost 3 bases at V and 5 bases at J; junction bases unmatched: 0. In nucleotides, the CDR3 is TGTGCCAGCAGCCAGGGACAGTATGGCTACACCTTC. It yields the protein CASSQGQYGYTF.

The genes are TRBV6-6 and TRBJ2-7, with D possibly being TRBD2 (5 bases). V lost 4 bases to trimming and J lost 6 bases, with 7 bases between them. Looked up from germline, CDR1 is MNHNY and CDR2 is SVGAGI (reference sequence). CDR3 length: 11 residues. CDR3 amino acids: CASSSSPEQYF. The CDR3 nucleotides read TGTGCCAGCAGTTCTAGCCCCGAGCAGTACTTC.

The sample holds one count of this clone. V gene TRBV5-5 combines with J gene TRBJ2-7, with 8 positions matching TRBD1. Germline assignment: CDR1 SGHKS and CDR2 YYEKEE (reference sequence). With V trimmed by 0 bases and J by 4 bases, 9 bases remained unmatched. The CDR3 is 16 amino acids. CDR3 DNA: TGTGCCAGCAGCTTGGTATACGACAGGGGAATTTACGAGCAGTACTTC. It codes for CASSLVYDRGIYEQYF.

V usage is TRBV27 and J usage is TRBJ1-6; D remains unclear. In germline, CDR1 is MNHEY, CDR2 SMNVEV (reference sequence). CDR3 length equals 12 residues. V was pared by 8 bases and J by 6 bases, with 8 bases between. CDR3 in DNA: TGTGCCAGCCGAGAAACTAATTCACCCCTCCACTTT. This codes for CASRETNSPLHF.

The rearrangement links TRBV19 to TRBJ2-7, with D perhaps TRBD2 (5 bases). There are 14 residues in the CDR3. V lost 1 base and J 4 bases, leaving 11 bases between the germline ends. Germline V gene data show CDR1 as LNHDA and CDR2 as SQIVND (reference sequence). CDR3 DNA sequence: TGTGCCAGTAGTATAGGGAGGACCAATTACGAGCAGTACTTC. Translated: CASSIGRTNYEQYF.

V usage is TRBV13 and J usage is TRBJ2-1; 8 bases align to TRBD2. The CDR3 runs to 18 residues. The V and J ends lost 5 bases and 7 bases, in that order; junction bases with no gene match: 19. Germline V gene data show CDR1 as PRHDT and CDR2 as FYEKMQ (reference sequence). CDR3 sequence (DNA): TGTGCCAGCAGCCACAATGGCGGGCGGGGGGCTTCGGGTAATGAGCAGTTCTTC. Its translation is CASSHNGGRGASGNEQFF.

The rearrangement links TRBV4-2 to TRBJ1-3; 12 positions match TRBD1. The germline CDR1 and CDR2 sequences are LGHNA and YNFKEQ. The CDR3 loop spans 17 amino acids. The V segment lost 0 bases and the J segment 5 bases; nucleotides outside the gene matches: 5. This CDR3 reads CASSQDGTGGLRNTIYF. In DNA form, the CDR3 reads TGTGCCAGCAGCCAAGATGGGACAGGGGGCCTTAGAAACACCATATATTTT.

The chain carries TRBV6-5 and TRBJ1-2, with D perhaps matching TRBD1 (6 bases). Per the germline V gene, CDR1 is MNHEY and CDR2 is SVGAGI. This CDR3 has 14 residues. V lost 8 bases to trimming and J lost 2 bases, with 15 bases between them. The CDR3 is CASRPGGPNYGYTF. CDR3 in DNA: TGTGCCAGCCGACCGGGGGGGCCCAACTATGGCTACACCTTC.

The chain is built from TRBV25-1 and TRBJ1-2; no firm D call. CDR1 is MGHDK, CDR2 SYGVNS, per germline. This CDR3 is built from 17 residues. V was clipped by 4 bases and J by 4 bases, with 22 bases between them. The CDR3: CASSAGPGLDSVYGYTF. For the CDR3, the DNA is TGTGCCAGCAGTGCGGGCCCAGGATTGGACTCTGTCTATGGCTACACCTTC.

The V gene is TRBV4-3, the J gene TRBJ1-2; 7 bases are shared with TRBD1. The CDR3 consists of 14 residues. Trimming removed 0 bases from V and 4 bases from J; junction bases left unmatched: 2. Germline V gene data show CDR1 as LGHNA and CDR2 as YSLEER. Here the CDR3 reads CASSQDRTGYGYTF. DNA for the CDR3: TGCGCCAGCAGCCAAGATAGGACAGGCTATGGCTACACCTTC.

This chain uses TRBV28 with TRBJ2-2; 7 bases agree with TRBD2. This CDR3 has 16 amino acids. Germline V gene sequence: CDR1 MDHEN, CDR2 SYDVKM. With V trimmed by 5 bases and J by 6 bases, 12 bases remained unmatched. The CDR3 loop reads CASSRTLTSAPGELFF. The CDR3 region has the DNA TGTGCCAGCAGTCGGACACTTACTAGCGCCCCCGGGGAGCTGTTTTTT.